The 3 T cell receptor beta chains below were found in one sample sequenced in a study of blood T cells in healthy people across ages. The use of a sample-barcoded 5' primer and a J-beta primer mix characterized a second PCR of about 6 to 12 cycles. TCRdb called the 5' RACE reads again in MiXCR, with one record for every CDR3 protein. The table records 1.5 million to 2 million distinct CDR3 sequences, roughly 43% of them present only once. The sample taken for sequencing was blood. Source of these receptors: a human donor in good health.

This clonotype has only a few counts. The gene calls are TRBV20-1 and TRBJ2-3; 8 bases align to TRBD2. From germline, CDR1 is DFQATT and CDR2 SNEGSKA (reference sequence). The CDR3 is made up of 13 amino acids. V dropped 7 bases and J dropped 5; count of bases not matched to a gene: 8. The CDR3 DNA is TGCAGTGTCACGGGACTAGTCCAAGATACGCAGTATTTT. The encoded protein is CSVTGLVQDTQYF.

This clonotype was found a few times. The genes are TRBV5-1 and TRBJ2-1; 14 nucleotides line up with TRBD2. The junction had 6 bases not matched to a gene; V was cut back by 4 bases and J by 0 bases. This CDR3 has 18 amino acids. CDR1 is SGHRS, CDR2 YFSETQ, per germline. CDR3 coding DNA: TGCGCCAGCAGCATGCGGACTAGCGGGGGGCTCTCCTACAATGAGCAGTTCTTC. As protein: CASSMRTSGGLSYNEQFF.

Only a few counts were recorded for this clonotype. The V and J genes are TRBV20-1 and TRBJ2-7; D gene uncertain. Germline V gene data show CDR1 as DFQATT and CDR2 as SNEGSKA (reference sequence). The CDR3 runs 13 residues. Trimming cost V 1 base and J 0 bases, with 7 bases left between them. The CDR3 sequence is CSARADLSYEQYF. CDR3 nucleotide sequence: TGCAGTGCTAGAGCTGACCTCTCCTACGAGCAGTACTTC.